This T cell receptor beta chain was recovered during a study of radiation and T cells in renal cell carcinoma. Trimming pared 4 bases from V and 4 bases from J, leaving 14 bases between. The CDR3 loop spans 14 amino acids. Germline V lookup: CDR1 MGHDK, CDR2 SYGVNS. Described time point: baseline pretreatment blood. As to treatment: 15 Gy SBRT to primary tumor, nephrectomy 4 weeks later. The data were produced by immunoSEQ multiplex PCR, yet TCRdb's version contains in-frame clones alone and is incomplete. The sample gives more than 140,000 clones, less than 85% of which show up once; 20% to 25% is in the top ten. In this sample, this clone turned up once.

The TCR was taken from a woman in her forties or fifties with renal cell carcinoma. Sequenced material: blood, taken from a patient whose treatment included radiotherapy and nephrectomy. This chain connects TRBV25-1 to TRBJ2-7; D gene unclear. This CDR3 reads CASSVDLLGYEQYF. The CDR3 DNA sequence: TGTGCCAGCAGTGTGGACCTTCTGGGTTACGAGCAGTACTTC.